These 24 T cell receptor beta chains share one sample of origin, sequenced in a study of a mutant IDH1 vaccine in newly diagnosed glioma (dated by TCRdb to 2020 to 2022). The meaning of the sample's time point label: baseline, week 1 (first vaccination visit). Reading the label with the study, this specimen's treatment or condition is: pre-vaccination baseline after standard-of-care therapy. Library method: the immunoSEQ multiplex PCR assay. TCRdb took over this immuneACCESS table, retaining in-frame rearrangements with V and J assigned. Such tables are incomplete; in checked studies, under half of the missing clones stem from an unresolved V gene, and the remainder is unexplained. The table for this sample lists tens of thousands of clones; 83% of them were counted only once. The leading ten clones occupy 7% to 8% of the sample. The sequences come from PBMCs, collected from a glioma patient treated with radiotherapy, temozolomide or both. The source of these receptors is a woman between 50 and 59 years old with glioma.

This clone was picked up a small number of times. The chain uses TRBV7-9 and TRBJ1-4; 9 bases fit TRBD1. In germline, CDR1 is SEHNR, CDR2 FQNEAQ (reference sequence). V lost 5 bases and J lost 12; bases outside the gene matches: 4. There are 12 residues in the CDR3. The CDR3, as DNA: TGTGCCAGCAGCATGGGACAGGGCGAACTGTTTTTT. It specifies CASSMGQGELFF.

The rearrangement links TRBV27 to TRBJ1-5, with D uncertain. Germline V lookup: CDR1 MNHEY, CDR2 SMNVEV (reference sequence). Trimming pared 8 bases from V and 6 bases from J, leaving 14 bases between. The CDR3 is 13 residues long. The DNA of the CDR3 is TGTGCCAGCCGCTTTGGAGCAAGTCAGCCCCAGCATTTT. Translation gives CASRFGASQPQHF.

Only a few counts were recorded for this clone. V gene TRBV30 combines with J gene TRBJ1-1; D is perhaps TRBD1 (5 bases). There are 12 residues in the CDR3. Trimming pared 5 bases from V and 1 base from J, leaving 8 bases between. From germline, CDR1 is GTSNPN and CDR2 SVGIG (reference sequence). The CDR3 coding sequence is TGTGCCTGGGCGAGGGGGAACACTGAAGCTTTCTTT. Translated: CAWARGNTEAFF.

The chain couples TRBV18 to TRBJ2-7; D is unresolved. V shed 1 base and J shed 2 bases, with 9 bases lying between them. The germline CDR1 and CDR2 sequences are KGHSH and LQKENI. This CDR3 region has 14 residues. CDR3 protein: CASSPLQEAYEQYF. The DNA for the CDR3 is TGTGCCAGCTCACCACTCCAGGAAGCCTACGAGCAGTACTTC.

The chain couples TRBV6-5 to TRBJ1-6; 7 bases are shared with TRBD1. The V gene's germline CDR1 is MNHEY and CDR2 SVGAGI. This CDR3 has 16 residues. After removal of 0 bases from V and 7 bases from J, the junction contained 6 bases not matched to a gene. This chain's CDR3 is CASSYSPGQRNSPLHF. The CDR3 DNA is TGTGCCAGCAGTTACTCCCCGGGACAGAGGAATTCACCCCTCCACTTT.

The chain has TRBV5-1 and TRBJ2-7; 7 nucleotides agree with TRBD1. Germline values: CDR1 SGHRS, CDR2 YFSETQ. V lost 0 bases and J lost 0; bases outside the gene matches: 3. The CDR3 runs to 15 residues. The CDR3 DNA sequence: TGCGCCAGCAGCTTGGGGGGGACAGCCTCCTACGAGCAGTACTTC. It yields the protein CASSLGGTASYEQYF.

The chain recombines TRBV9 with TRBJ2-3; 8 nucleotides align to TRBD2. The ends lost 6 bases at V and 0 bases at J; junction bases unmatched: 12. The CDR3 totals 17 residues. Germline V gene data show CDR1 as SGDLS and CDR2 as YYNGEE. The CDR3 region has the DNA TGTGCCAGCACCCCGGGACTAGAGGTCCGAAGCACAGATACGCAGTATTTT. It codes for CASTPGLEVRSTDTQYF.

The rearrangement uses TRBV13 and TRBJ2-2; 12 bases fit TRBD2. Germline CDR1 reads PRHDT; CDR2 reads FYEKMQ (reference sequence). CDR3 size: 17 residues. The V gene end was trimmed by 4 bases and the J gene end by 3 bases; junction bases not matched to a gene: 6. For the CDR3, the DNA is TGTGCCAGCAGCTCCGAGCTAGCGGGGGGGGACACCGGGGAGCTGTTTTTT. It yields the protein CASSSELAGGDTGELFF.

This clone occurred a few times. This chain uses TRBV7-2 with TRBJ1-3; no reliable D call. The CDR3 spans 15 residues. Germline V gene lookup returns CDR1 SGHTA and CDR2 FQGNSA. With 11 bases removed from V and 0 bases from J, the gap between germline ends came to 17 bases. This CDR3 reads CASTDGGRSGNTIYF. DNA of the CDR3: TGTGCCTCAACGGACGGAGGCCGCTCTGGAAACACCATATATTTT.

The gene calls are TRBV7-9 and TRBJ2-5; perhaps TRBD1 as D (5 bases). Germline V gene sequence: CDR1 SEHNR, CDR2 FQNEAQ (reference sequence). The CDR3 runs 13 residues. The V gene lost 2 bases and the J gene lost 5 bases, with 9 bases spanning the gap. CDR3: CASSLRQGETQYF. CDR3 DNA: TGTGCCAGCAGCTTAAGGCAGGGTGAGACCCAGTACTTC.

The chain couples TRBV4-2 to TRBJ1-2; 9 bases match TRBD1. J lost 5 bases, V lost 2 bases, and 21 bases had no gene match. The CDR3 runs 20 residues. Looked up from germline, CDR1 is LGHNA and CDR2 is YNFKEQ. The CDR3 DNA follows: TGTGCCAGCAGCCAACGAAGGGAAGGACTGGGACAGGGCTTTCTATATGGCTACACCTTC. It codes for CASSQRREGLGQGFLYGYTF.

The rearrangement joins TRBV25-1 to TRBJ2-6; 8 bases map to TRBD1. Per germline, CDR1 MGHDK and CDR2 SYGVNS. The trim removed 5 bases at V and 6 bases at J, leaving 3 bases unmatched. This CDR3 contains 14 residues. The CDR3 DNA reads TGTGCCAGCAGTCCCAGGGGGCTGGCCAACGTCCTGACTTTC. This encodes CASSPRGLANVLTF.

As concerns this clone: A much larger clone is a single base away; this may be a read error. The chain couples TRBV2 to TRBJ1-2; D ambiguous. CDR1 and CDR2 from the germline V gene are SNHLY and FYNNEI. This CDR3 region has 13 residues. The V end was cut by 3 bases, the J end by 10 bases, with 15 bases between. The CDR3 DNA is TGTGCCAGCAGTGACGGGTCCATTCGGTACTACACCTTC. Its protein product is CASSDGSIRYYTF.

This sequence joins TRBV6-1 and TRBJ1-3; no reliable D call. The CDR3 loop spans 14 amino acids. The V and J ends lost 0 bases and 4 bases respectively, with 7 bases between them. Germline lookup yields CDR1 MNHNS and CDR2 SASEGT. The DNA for the CDR3 is TGTGCCAGCAGTGAAGCGCTAGTGGGAAACACCATATATTTT. Translating it yields CASSEALVGNTIYF.

V is TRBV6-6 and J is TRBJ1-2; tentatively, D is TRBD1 (5 bases). Looked up from germline, CDR1 is MNHNY and CDR2 is SVGAGI (reference sequence). Trimming took 0 bases from V and 7 from J, leaving 15 bases between them. The CDR3 consists of 15 residues. The CDR3 bases are TGTGCCAGCAGTTACTCCCAGGGCTTGCTTACTGGCTACACCTTC. Residues: CASSYSQGLLTGYTF.

A single count supports this clone. The chain links TRBV4-1 to TRBJ2-3, with 9 bases fitting TRBD1. The CDR3 is 13 residues long. The germline CDR1 and CDR2 sequences are MGHRA and YSYEKL. The V gene end was trimmed by 6 bases and the J gene end by 5 bases; junction bases not matched to a gene: 3. DNA for the CDR3: TGCGCCAGCAGACAGGGGGCCCAAGATACGCAGTATTTT. Its protein product is CASRQGAQDTQYF.

Worth noting for this clone: Other DNA sequences in the same sample also yield this CDR3. The genes are TRBV6-5 and TRBJ2-7, with D perhaps TRBD2 (6 bases). V gave up 5 bases and J gave up 7 bases, with 12 bases separating them. Germline V gives CDR1 MNHEY, CDR2 SVGAGI. The CDR3 is 12 amino acids. CDR3 nucleotide sequence: TGTGCCAGCAGTCGCGGGACGGGGGAGCAGTACTTC. It yields the protein CASSRGTGEQYF.

The gene calls are TRBV19 and TRBJ1-1; D possibly corresponds to TRBD1 (6 bases). This CDR3 spans 14 amino acids. V lost 3 bases to trimming and J lost 6 bases, with 14 bases between them. The germline V gene encodes CDR1 LNHDA and CDR2 SQIVND (reference sequence). CDR3 region: CASSMGAGIAEAFF. The CDR3 nucleotides are TGTGCCAGTAGTATGGGGGCAGGGATTGCTGAAGCTTTCTTT.

This rearrangement joins TRBV19 to TRBJ1-1, with D maybe TRBD1 (5 bases). Germline V gene lookup returns CDR1 LNHDA and CDR2 SQIVND (reference sequence). Trimming pared 3 bases from V and 5 bases from J, leaving 13 bases between. CDR3 length: 14 amino acids. The CDR3 sequence: CASSISNRKTEAFF. The CDR3 coding sequence is TGTGCCAGTAGTATTTCTAACAGGAAGACTGAAGCTTTCTTT.

The genes are TRBV9 and TRBJ1-6; D is possibly TRBD1 (5 bases). CDR3 length: 18 residues. Deletions cut 3 bases from V and 10 bases from J, with 26 bases between. Germline lookup yields CDR1 SGDLS and CDR2 YYNGEE. The CDR3, as DNA: TGTGCCAGCAGCGCCTCTCGGGGGGTGGGAGGGGCTGGCTCACCCCTCCACTTT. Translating gives CASSASRGVGGAGSPLHF.

The sample holds a few counts of this clone. The chain has TRBV4-1 and TRBJ1-4; 8 bases agree with TRBD1. CDR1 is MGHRA, CDR2 YSYEKL, per germline. This CDR3 contains 18 residues. The V and J ends lost 4 bases and 8 bases, in that order; junction bases with no gene match: 18. The DNA for the CDR3 is TGCGCCAGCAGCCTCGACCCGAGGCAGGGGGCGGGAAGGGAAAAACTGTTTTTT. Its translation is CASSLDPRQGAGREKLFF.

The V gene is TRBV18, the J gene TRBJ1-2, with D possibly being TRBD1 (5 bases). Germline CDR1 reads KGHSH; CDR2 reads LQKENI. Between the trimmed V and J ends, which lost 2 bases and 0 bases, there was a span of 10 bases. The length of the CDR3 is 15 residues. The CDR3 coding sequence is TGTGCCAGCTCACCAGGGGACGGTACTAACTATGGCTACACCTTC. It codes for CASSPGDGTNYGYTF.

J is TRBJ1-2 and V is TRBV2; D unresolved. CDR3 size: 12 residues. The germline gives CDR1 SNHLY, CDR2 FYNNEI. The ends were cut back, 6 bases at V and 5 bases at J, with 10 bases in the middle. The CDR3 sequence is CASRPDSYGYTF. CDR3 nucleotides: TGTGCCAGCAGACCCGACTCTTATGGCTACACCTTC.

The CDR3 nucleotides are TGTGCCAGCAGTCGAGGGGGCCGGAACACCGGGGAGCTGTTTTTT. Translating it yields CASSRGGRNTGELFF. This chain links TRBV6-5 with TRBJ2-2; 7 bases agree with TRBD1. Germline V CDR1 and CDR2: MNHEY, SVGAGI. After removal of 5 bases from V and 1 base from J, the junction contained 4 bases not matched to a gene. The CDR3 consists of 15 residues.